Following are 10 T cell receptor beta chains from one sample sequenced in a study of T cells in Graves' hyperthyroidism and ophthalmopathy. Amplified regions were TCR beta CDR3 sequences from RNA transcripts. HTBI primers were used for first-round RT-PCR of the TCR CDR3. TCRdb analysed the multiplex PCR reads with MiXCR anew, one entry per CDR3 protein. The repertoire has 300,000 to 450,000 distinct CDR3 sequences, 13% of them found once; the top ten carry roughly 20%. The material sequenced was blood. These receptors were taken from a man aged 25-40 years with Graves' hyperthyroidism that later progressed to Graves' ophthalmopathy.

This clonotype has just a few counts. V gene TRBV5-1 combines with J gene TRBJ1-6; the D gene is possibly TRBD1 (6 bases). This CDR3 contains 15 residues. Germline CDR1 SGHRS, CDR2 YFSETQ. The ends were cut back, 1 base at V and 7 bases at J, with 12 bases in the middle. CDR3 region: CASSLMGAGNSPLHF. The CDR3 nucleotides are TGCGCCAGCAGCTTGATGGGGGCGGGAAATTCACCCCTCCACTTT.

This clonotype was detected ten times or more. This chain links TRBV12-5 with TRBJ2-5; 7 bases match TRBD1. CDR3 length: 12 amino acids. Per germline, CDR1 LGHNT and CDR2 FRNRAP. J gave up 5 bases and V 6 bases, and 3 bases lay outside the gene matches. In DNA form, the CDR3 reads TGTGCTAGTGGCGACAGGGTTGAGACCCAGTACTTC. Amino acids: CASGDRVETQYF.

This clonotype was recorded at least ten times. The chain carries TRBV27 and TRBJ2-1, with 10 bases aligning to TRBD2. This CDR3 region has 16 residues. Germline values: CDR1 MNHEY, CDR2 SMNVEV (reference sequence). V lost 5 bases to trimming and J lost 1 base; unmatched junction nucleotides: 5. The CDR3 DNA reads as TGTGCCAGCAGTCCTCTAGCGGGGGTATCCTACAATGAGCAGTTCTTC. Translated, it gives CASSPLAGVSYNEQFF.

This clonotype has ten or more counts. V and J are TRBV6-1 and TRBJ2-1, with 8 positions matching TRBD2. CDR1 MNHNS and CDR2 SASEGT come from the germline V gene. V lost 6 bases, J lost 7 bases, and 11 bases stayed unmatched. The CDR3 extends over 15 amino acids. CDR3 protein: CASSKRGSRGNEQFF. Written as DNA, the CDR3 is TGTGCCAGCAGCAAGCGGGGGAGTCGCGGGAATGAGCAGTTCTTC.

The V call is TRBV27, the J call TRBJ2-1; 14 nucleotides line up with TRBD2. After removal of 0 bases from V and 7 bases from J, the junction contained 5 bases not matched to a gene. CDR3 length: 17 amino acids. Germline V CDR1 and CDR2: MNHEY, SMNVEV (reference sequence). In DNA, the CDR3 is TGTGCCAGCAGTTTATCGACTAGCGGGAGGGCCGGGAATGAGCAGTTCTTC. Translating it yields CASSLSTSGRAGNEQFF.

This clonotype was seen at least ten times. This chain uses TRBV29-1 with TRBJ2-7; 8 bases fit TRBD1. CDR1 is SQVTM and CDR2 is ANQGSEA in the germline V gene. V lost 7 bases and J lost 6; bases outside the gene matches: 8. The CDR3 extends over 12 amino acids. This chain's CDR3 is CSAGQGRREQYF. CDR3 DNA sequence: TGCAGCGCAGGACAGGGTAGGCGCGAGCAGTACTTC.

This CDR3 is CASSSPGRGNSPLHF. The CDR3 DNA reads as TGTGCCAGCAGCTCCCCGGGGAGGGGCAATTCACCCCTCCACTTT. This chain connects TRBV11-2 to TRBJ1-6; tentative D call: TRBD1 (5 bases). The ends were cut back, 4 bases at V and 7 bases at J, with 14 bases in the middle. Per the germline V gene, CDR1 is SGHAT and CDR2 is FQNNGV. The CDR3 runs 15 residues.

V usage is TRBV20-1 and J usage is TRBJ2-7; tentatively, D is TRBD1 or TRBD2 (6 bases each). V was shortened by 0 bases and J by 2 bases, with 17 bases between the two germline ends. The V gene's germline CDR1 is DFQATT and CDR2 SNEGSKA (reference sequence). The CDR3 contains 16 residues. The CDR3 DNA reads as TGCAGTGCTAGAGATCGGGGGCCCAGTTCGGCCTACGAGCAGTACTTC. It translates to CSARDRGPSSAYEQYF.

This clonotype was seen at least ten times. The chain couples TRBV28 to TRBJ2-3; possible D gene TRBD2, 5 bases. Germline CDR1 reads MDHEN; CDR2 reads SYDVKM. Trimming removed 10 bases at V and 5 bases at J, with 16 bases between. The CDR3 consists of 13 residues. The CDR3 bases are TGTGCCACCACCGGAGAGGGTAGAGATACGCAGTATTTT. This encodes CATTGEGRDTQYF.

Points on this clonotype: This sequence may be a read error, since a much larger clone differs from it by one base. This chain links TRBV7-9 with TRBJ2-3, with D hard to call. This CDR3 contains 13 residues. The ends were cut back, 7 bases at V and 3 bases at J, with 11 bases in the middle. Germline V gives CDR1 SEHNR, CDR2 FQNEAQ (reference sequence). CDR3 sequence: CASNLPETDTQYF. The CDR3 region has the DNA TGTGCCAGCAACCTACCAGAGACAGATACGCAGTATTTT.